Following are 17 T cell receptor beta chains from one sample sequenced in a study of cytotoxic CD8 clonotypes in ibrutinib-treated CLL. Generated by immunoSEQ multiplex PCR, the TCRdb table keeps only in-frame clones and is missing some. The table lists 20,000 to 30,000 clones, around 75% of them singletons. The material sequenced was PBMCs, taken after 24 months of ibrutinib treatment. All receptors derive from a human donor with chronic lymphocytic leukemia.

There are a few counts of this clone. This chain joins TRBV7-8 and TRBJ1-2, with 10 bases aligning to TRBD1. V trimming: 5 bases; J trimming: 3 bases; junction bases outside the gene matches: 12. CDR3 size: 17 residues. CDR1 is SGHVS, CDR2 FQNEAQ, per germline. The CDR3 region is CASSLRDRGLGDYGYTF. As DNA, the CDR3 is TGTGCCAGCAGCCTCCGGGACAGGGGATTGGGTGACTATGGCTACACCTTC.

This clone occurred a few times. The CDR3 sequence: CASSRGGRSDEKLFF. CDR3 nucleotide sequence: TGTGCCAGCTCACGAGGAGGACGGTCCGATGAAAAACTGTTTTTT. This sequence joins TRBV18 and TRBJ1-4; D ambiguous. V was pared by 4 bases and J by 6 bases, with 15 bases between. Germline-derived CDR1 and CDR2 are KGHSH and LQKENI. The CDR3 is made up of 15 amino acids. The variable domain in full, completed from reference TRBV18 and TRBJ1-4, reads NAGVMQNPRHLVRRRGQEARLRCSPMKGHSHVYWYRQLPEEGLKFMVYLQKENIIDESGMPKERFSAEFPKEGPSILRIQQVVRGDSAAYFCASSRGGRSDEKLFFGSGTQLSVL.

V is TRBV5-4 and J is TRBJ2-1; tentative D call: TRBD1 (6 bases). The CDR3 has 15 amino acids. CDR1 and CDR2 from the germline V gene are SGHNT and YYREEE (reference sequence). Trimming pared 4 bases from V and 2 bases from J, leaving 13 bases between. The CDR3 DNA reads as TGTGCCAGCAGCCCGCAACAGGGAACCTACAATGAGCAGTTCTTC. It translates to CASSPQQGTYNEQFF. The full variable domain, in which reference TRBV5-4 and TRBJ2-1 provide the parts outside the CDR3, is ETGVTQSPTHLIKTRGQQVTLRCSSQSGHNTVSWYQQALGQGPQFIFQYYREEENGRGNFPPRFSGLQFPNYSSELNVNALELDDSALYLCASSPQQGTYNEQFFGPGTRLTVL.

The genes are TRBV10-3 and TRBJ1-4; TRBD1 aligns across 7 bases. V lost 6 bases and J lost 5; bases outside the gene matches: 6. This CDR3 spans 14 amino acids. Germline loops: CDR1 ENHRY, CDR2 SYGVKD. The CDR3 sequence is CAIRGGQTNEKLFF. The CDR3 bases are TGTGCCATCAGAGGGGGACAGACGAATGAAAAACTGTTTTTT.

The CDR3 is CASSLSLLGTDTQYF. The CDR3 DNA reads as TGTGCCAGCAGCTTATCGCTCCTAGGGACAGATACGCAGTATTTT. This sequence joins TRBV7-8 and TRBJ2-3; D remains ambiguous. V was cut by 2 bases and J by 3 bases, with 12 bases left in between. This CDR3 is built from 15 residues. CDR1 and CDR2 from the germline V gene are SGHVS and FQNEAQ. Together with reference TRBV7-8 and TRBJ2-3, the CDR3 gives the full variable domain: GAGVSQSPRYKVAKRGQDVALRCDPISGHVSLFWYQQALGQGPEFLTYFQNEAQLDKSGLPSDRFFAERPEGSVSTLKIQRTQQEDSAVYLCASSLSLLGTDTQYFGPGTRLTVL.

The chain recombines TRBV19 with TRBJ1-1; D is undetermined. V dropped 9 bases and J dropped 6 bases, with 11 bases sitting between them. The CDR3 consists of 11 residues. Germline CDR1 reads LNHDA; CDR2 reads SQIVND (reference sequence). The CDR3 bases are TGTGCCAGCAGCCGTTTGGCTGAAGCTTTCTTT. Protein: CASSRLAEAFF.

The rearrangement uses TRBV6-5 and TRBJ1-2; TRBD1 matches 7 bases. The V gene end was trimmed by 8 bases and the J gene end by 2 bases; junction bases not matched to a gene: 8. The CDR3 totals 14 residues. CDR1 is MNHEY, CDR2 SVGAGI, per germline. The CDR3 spells CASRRQGGNYGYTF. Here the CDR3 DNA reads TGTGCCAGCCGCCGACAGGGTGGGAACTATGGCTACACCTTC.

This clone has more than one count but fewer than ten. The chain is built from TRBV5-5 and TRBJ2-7; TRBD1 aligns across 9 bases. This CDR3 spans 13 amino acids. The V segment lost 4 bases and the J segment 12 bases; nucleotides outside the gene matches: 11. Germline CDR1 and CDR2: SGHKS and YYEKEE (reference sequence). The CDR3 spells CASSPDRGSARYF. CDR3 DNA: TGTGCCAGCAGCCCGGACAGGGGATCGGCTAGGTACTTC.

The chain couples TRBV19 to TRBJ1-4; 9 bases line up with TRBD1. Unmatched junction bases numbered 10, after V lost 5 bases and J lost 3 bases. The V gene's germline CDR1 is LNHDA and CDR2 SQIVND (reference sequence). The CDR3 runs to 17 residues. In nucleotides, the CDR3 is TGTGCCAGTAGTCGAACAGGGGGCTCACTGGCTAATGAAAAACTGTTTTTT. It yields the protein CASSRTGGSLANEKLFF.

The rearrangement joins TRBV9 to TRBJ2-3; 9 bases fit TRBD2. The CDR3 runs 16 residues. Germline CDR1 and CDR2: SGDLS and YYNGEE. J was trimmed by 2 bases and V by 4 bases; bases with no gene match: 8. The CDR3 DNA reads as TGTGCCAGCAGCCTCTTAGCGGGAGCCGCCACAGATACGCAGTATTTT. Translating gives CASSLLAGAATDTQYF.

The rearrangement uses TRBV10-3 and TRBJ2-3, with D unresolved. V was shortened by 3 bases and J by 4 bases, with 5 bases between the two germline ends. The CDR3 has 12 residues. Germline V gene sequence: CDR1 ENHRY, CDR2 SYGVKD. For the CDR3, the DNA is TGTGCCATCAGTGATCATTCAGATACGCAGTATTTT. Encoded protein: CAISDHSDTQYF.

This rearrangement joins TRBV5-4 to TRBJ1-1; 10 positions agree with TRBD1. J gave up 4 bases and V 3 bases, and 3 bases lay outside the gene matches. The germline CDR1 and CDR2 sequences are SGHNT and YYREEE (reference sequence). CDR3 size: 14 residues. This CDR3 is CASSWDRGITEAFF. The CDR3 DNA sequence: TGTGCCAGCAGCTGGGACAGGGGTATCACTGAAGCTTTCTTT. Full variable domain (missing parts from reference TRBV5-4 and TRBJ1-1): ETGVTQSPTHLIKTRGQQVTLRCSSQSGHNTVSWYQQALGQGPQFIFQYYREEENGRGNFPPRFSGLQFPNYSSELNVNALELDDSALYLCASSWDRGITEAFFGQGTRLTVV.

This clone turned up a few times. The V and J genes are TRBV5-1 and TRBJ2-7; 7 nucleotides line up with TRBD1. The germline CDR1 and CDR2 sequences are SGHRS and YFSETQ. J gave up 4 bases and V 0 bases, and 10 bases lay outside the gene matches. This CDR3 is 16 amino acids long. Here the CDR3 DNA reads TGCGCCAGCAGCTTGGGCACGGTACTACAGGGGTACGAGCAGTACTTC. Translation gives CASSLGTVLQGYEQYF.

CDR3 sequence: CASTARQGLNYGYTF. The CDR3 nucleotides are TGTGCCAGCACCGCCCGACAGGGGTTGAACTATGGCTACACCTTC. The chain recombines TRBV6-5 with TRBJ1-2; the match to TRBD1 covers 8 bases. This CDR3 comprises 15 residues. J was trimmed by 2 bases and V by 7 bases; bases with no gene match: 9. Germline V gene lookup returns CDR1 MNHEY and CDR2 SVGAGI.

The rearrangement uses TRBV18 and TRBJ1-1; D possibly corresponds to TRBD1 (6 bases). Trimming pared 2 bases from V and 1 base from J, leaving 8 bases between. The V gene's germline CDR1 is KGHSH and CDR2 LQKENI. The CDR3 totals 14 residues. CDR3 region: CASSPGGGNTEAFF. The CDR3 bases are TGTGCCAGCTCACCAGGGGGCGGGAACACTGAAGCTTTCTTT.

This chain links TRBV7-9 with TRBJ1-5; D remains ambiguous. There are 13 residues in the CDR3. Germline loops: CDR1 SEHNR, CDR2 FQNEAQ (reference sequence). Trimming took 4 bases from V and 0 from J, leaving 4 bases between them. In DNA, the CDR3 is TGTGCCAGCAGCTCGTCTAGCAATCAGCCCCAGCATTTT. Translated, it gives CASSSSSNQPQHF.

CDR3 loop: CASTPGVSGNTIYF. Written as DNA, the CDR3 is TGTGCCAGCACCCCGGGGGTCTCTGGAAACACCATATATTTT. This chain connects TRBV7-8 to TRBJ1-3, with a possible D match to TRBD1 (5 bases). Germline assignment: CDR1 SGHVS and CDR2 FQNEAQ. Trimming stripped 7 bases from V and 0 bases from J, with 10 bases between. This CDR3 contains 14 residues. Full variable domain (rest looked up from reference TRBV7-8 and TRBJ1-3): GAGVSQSPRYKVAKRGQDVALRCDPISGHVSLFWYQQALGQGPEFLTYFQNEAQLDKSGLPSDRFFAERPEGSVSTLKIQRTQQEDSAVYLCASTPGVSGNTIYFGEGSWLTVV.